The rows below give T cell receptor beta chains drawn from one sample of a study of T-cell memory formation after mild COVID-19. TCRdb passed the 5' RACE reads through MiXCR, listing each CDR3 protein once. Of more than 35,000 distinct CDR3 sequences listed, over 5% are singletons. The sequenced sample was PBMCs or a T cell subset sorted from them (not recorded which). The receptors stem from an adult who had mild COVID-19 (a few samples of this study predate the infection). Cell type and time point are not known. CDR3s include the opening cysteine and the closing phenylalanine or tryptophan. D genes are given only for firm matches. Part of the rows lack a size; the others show once, few, many or a class for expanded clones.

cdr3_nt: TGTGCCATCAGTGAGCTAGCAAGCGGGACATACAATGAGCAGTTCTTC
cdr3_aa: CAISELASGTYNEQFF
v_call: TRBV10-3
d_call: -
j_call: TRBJ2-1
clone_size: many

cdr3_nt: TGTGCCAGCAGCCAAGCCCCTTTACAGGGCTACACCTTC
cdr3_aa: CASSQAPLQGYTF
v_call: TRBV3-1
d_call: -
j_call: TRBJ1-2
clone_size: -

cdr3_nt: TGTGCCAGCAGAACCGGACTAGCGGGGGGAGAGTACAATGAGCAGTTCTTC
cdr3_aa: CASRTGLAGGEYNEQFF
v_call: TRBV6-2/TRBV6-3
d_call: TRBD2
j_call: TRBJ2-1
clone_size: few

cdr3_nt: TGTGCCAGCTCACCAAACAGGGTAAACTACGAGCAGTACTTC
cdr3_aa: CASSPNRVNYEQYF
v_call: TRBV18
d_call: -
j_call: TRBJ2-7
clone_size: many

cdr3_nt: TGTGCCAGCAACGTAGCGGGGGGAGGTGAGACCCAGTACTTC
cdr3_aa: CASNVAGGGETQYF
v_call: TRBV12-3/TRBV12-4
d_call: TRBD2
j_call: TRBJ2-5
clone_size: -

cdr3_nt: TGTGCCAGCAGCCTCGCTCCCCAAAACATTCAGTACTTC
cdr3_aa: CASSLAPQNIQYF
v_call: TRBV7-2
d_call: -
j_call: TRBJ2-4
clone_size: many

cdr3_nt: TGTGCCAGCAGCTTAGCGTCCCAGCCCCAGCATTTT
cdr3_aa: CASSLASQPQHF
v_call: TRBV7-9
d_call: -
j_call: TRBJ1-5
clone_size: many

cdr3_nt: TGCAGTGCTAGAGTGTCTAGCGGGGGCCGTTACAATGAGCAGTTCTTC
cdr3_aa: CSARVSSGGRYNEQFF
v_call: TRBV20-1
d_call: TRBD2
j_call: TRBJ2-1
clone_size: many

cdr3_nt: TGTGCCATCAGTGAAAAGGGGCAGGAGAACACTGAAGCTTTCTTT
cdr3_aa: CAISEKGQENTEAFF
v_call: TRBV10-3
d_call: -
j_call: TRBJ1-1
clone_size: many

cdr3_nt: TGCGCCAGCAGCCTAGCGGGGGGCCTCTACAATGAGCAGTTCTTC
cdr3_aa: CASSLAGGLYNEQFF
v_call: TRBV5-1
d_call: TRBD2
j_call: TRBJ2-1
clone_size: -

cdr3_nt: TGTGCCAGCAGTTTAGGTCTAGCGGGTCGCACAGATACGCAGTATTTT
cdr3_aa: CASSLGLAGRTDTQYF
v_call: TRBV27
d_call: TRBD2
j_call: TRBJ2-3
clone_size: -

cdr3_nt: TGCAGTGCTAGGTGGCTCGGGCTTCATGAAAAACTGTTTTTT
cdr3_aa: CSARWLGLHEKLFF
v_call: TRBV20-1
d_call: -
j_call: TRBJ1-4
clone_size: many

cdr3_nt: TGTGCCAGCAAATCCGGGAGATACGTGGATGGCTACACCTTC
cdr3_aa: CASKSGRYVDGYTF
v_call: TRBV6-2/TRBV6-3
d_call: -
j_call: TRBJ1-2
clone_size: -

cdr3_nt: TGTGCCAGCAGTTCCCCCTCCCGAAGAGCGTCCTACAATGAGCAGTTCTTC
cdr3_aa: CASSSPSRRASYNEQFF
v_call: TRBV27
d_call: -
j_call: TRBJ2-1
clone_size: -

cdr3_nt: TGTGCCAGCAGTCCTACGACAGGGGGCCAGAACACTGAAGCTTTCTTT
cdr3_aa: CASSPTTGGQNTEAFF
v_call: TRBV6-6
d_call: TRBD1
j_call: TRBJ1-1
clone_size: few

cdr3_nt: TGCAGTGCTAGGGGCGACTATGGCTACACCTTC
cdr3_aa: CSARGDYGYTF
v_call: TRBV20-1
d_call: -
j_call: TRBJ1-2
clone_size: many

cdr3_nt: TGTGCCATCAGTGAAGAAACAGGGCGGCGGGCACCCCTCCACTTT
cdr3_aa: CAISEETGRRAPLHF
v_call: TRBV10-3
d_call: -
j_call: TRBJ1-6
clone_size: -

cdr3_nt: TGTGCCAGCAGCTCCCCCCCCACCGGGGAGCTGTTTTTT
cdr3_aa: CASSSPPTGELFF
v_call: TRBV6-2/TRBV6-3
d_call: -
j_call: TRBJ2-2
clone_size: few

cdr3_nt: TGCGCCAGCAGCCACCCCGAGACCGATGAGCAGTTCTTC
cdr3_aa: CASSHPETDEQFF
v_call: TRBV4-1
d_call: -
j_call: TRBJ2-1
clone_size: -

cdr3_nt: TGCAGTGCTAGAGGGACTAGCGGGAAGGAGGGAAGCATTCAGTACTTC
cdr3_aa: CSARGTSGKEGSIQYF
v_call: TRBV20-1
d_call: TRBD2
j_call: TRBJ2-4
clone_size: many

cdr3_nt: TGTGCCAGCAGATACGACAGGGGGTCTGAAGCTTTCTTT
cdr3_aa: CASRYDRGSEAFF
v_call: TRBV6-5
d_call: TRBD1
j_call: TRBJ1-1
clone_size: -

cdr3_nt: TGTGCCAGCAGCTCCAGGGAAGATGAGCAGTTCTTC
cdr3_aa: CASSSREDEQFF
v_call: TRBV7-2
d_call: -
j_call: TRBJ2-1
clone_size: many

cdr3_nt: TGTGCCAGCAGGAAGGGGGGGACTGGGGCCAACGTCCTGACTTTC
cdr3_aa: CASRKGGTGANVLTF
v_call: TRBV7-2
d_call: -
j_call: TRBJ2-6
clone_size: -

cdr3_nt: TGCAGTGCTAGTCTATCGATAGACACCGGGGAGCTGTTTTTT
cdr3_aa: CSASLSIDTGELFF
v_call: TRBV20-1
d_call: -
j_call: TRBJ2-2
clone_size: many

cdr3_nt: TGCAGTGCAGGGGTAGCGGGGTACACAGATACGCAGTATTTT
cdr3_aa: CSAGVAGYTDTQYF
v_call: TRBV20-1
d_call: TRBD2
j_call: TRBJ2-3
clone_size: many

cdr3_nt: TGTGCCAGCAGCTTCTCCCGGGACAGGGCCGGAATGAACACTGAAGCTTTCTTT
cdr3_aa: CASSFSRDRAGMNTEAFF
v_call: TRBV7-9
d_call: TRBD1
j_call: TRBJ1-1
clone_size: many

cdr3_nt: TGTGCCAGCAGTTACTCGCAGGGGACGAACACTGAAGCTTTCTTT
cdr3_aa: CASSYSQGTNTEAFF
v_call: TRBV6-7
d_call: -
j_call: TRBJ1-1
clone_size: few

cdr3_nt: TGCGCCAGCAGCCCCGGGAGCGGCCAAGAGACCCAGTACTTC
cdr3_aa: CASSPGSGQETQYF
v_call: TRBV5-1
d_call: -
j_call: TRBJ2-5
clone_size: many

cdr3_nt: TGTGCCAGCAGTTCCGGGACAGGGGGCTTCTACGAGCAGTACTTC
cdr3_aa: CASSSGTGGFYEQYF
v_call: TRBV28
d_call: TRBD1
j_call: TRBJ2-7
clone_size: many

cdr3_nt: TGTGCCTGGAGTTCGTTAAAGCCAGATACGCAGTATTTT
cdr3_aa: CAWSSLKPDTQYF
v_call: TRBV30
d_call: -
j_call: TRBJ2-3
clone_size: -

cdr3_nt: TGCGCCAGCAGCTTGCCCCCGGGGGAAATCACAGATACGCAGTATTTT
cdr3_aa: CASSLPPGEITDTQYF
v_call: TRBV5-1
d_call: -
j_call: TRBJ2-3
clone_size: many

cdr3_nt: TGTGCCAGCTCACCACCTACTAGGGGGCGAAGAGAGACCCAGTACTTC
cdr3_aa: CASSPPTRGRRETQYF
v_call: TRBV18
d_call: TRBD1
j_call: TRBJ2-5
clone_size: few

cdr3_nt: TGTGCCACGGGACTAGACCTCGCCGGGGGGATTCAGTACTTC
cdr3_aa: CATGLDLAGGIQYF
v_call: TRBV10-3
d_call: TRBD2
j_call: TRBJ2-4
clone_size: -

cdr3_nt: TGTGCCAGCAGTGAAGCCCCGACAGGAGCCTACGAGCAGTACTTC
cdr3_aa: CASSEAPTGAYEQYF
v_call: TRBV2
d_call: -
j_call: TRBJ2-7
clone_size: -

cdr3_nt: TGTGCCAGCAGCGGAGGCCGGGGGCCTTCCTACGAGCAGTACTTC
cdr3_aa: CASSGGRGPSYEQYF
v_call: TRBV11-2
d_call: -
j_call: TRBJ2-7
clone_size: many

cdr3_nt: TGTGCCAGTAGTATAGATAGCTGGGGGAGCTCTGGGGCCAACGTCCTGACTTTC
cdr3_aa: CASSIDSWGSSGANVLTF
v_call: TRBV19
d_call: -
j_call: TRBJ2-6
clone_size: few

cdr3_nt: TGCGCCAGCTATCTGTCGCCGGTGGGTGGGAGGCCTAATGAAGCTTTCTTT
cdr3_aa: CASYLSPVGGRPNEAFF
v_call: TRBV5-1
d_call: -
j_call: TRBJ1-1
clone_size: -

cdr3_nt: TGTGCCAGCAGCCAAGATTTGGGCTACACCTTC
cdr3_aa: CASSQDLGYTF
v_call: TRBV3-1
d_call: -
j_call: TRBJ1-2
clone_size: many

cdr3_nt: TGTGCCAGCAGTGAGTGGCGGGACACCGCTGAAGCTTTCTTT
cdr3_aa: CASSEWRDTAEAFF
v_call: TRBV25-1
d_call: -
j_call: TRBJ1-1
clone_size: -

cdr3_nt: TGTGCCAGCAGCCGATGGGAATACACTGAAGCTTTCTTT
cdr3_aa: CASSRWEYTEAFF
v_call: TRBV14
d_call: -
j_call: TRBJ1-1
clone_size: many

cdr3_nt: TGTGCCAGTAGTACGCCGTCCACCCCGGTGACCCAGTACTTC
cdr3_aa: CASSTPSTPVTQYF
v_call: TRBV19
d_call: -
j_call: TRBJ2-5
clone_size: -

cdr3_nt: TGTGCCAGCAGCTTAGCCGGAGGGGGTTTGAGAAACATTAAGTACTTC
cdr3_aa: CASSLAGGGLRNIKYF
v_call: TRBV11-3
d_call: -
j_call: TRBJ2-4
clone_size: once

cdr3_nt: TGTGCCAGCAGCTTAGCGGGAGACACCTACAATGAGCAGTTCTTC
cdr3_aa: CASSLAGDTYNEQFF
v_call: TRBV11-3
d_call: -
j_call: TRBJ2-1
clone_size: few

cdr3_nt: TGCGCCAGCAGGGATTTGAGACAGGGAAACGTAGAGACCCAGTACTTC
cdr3_aa: CASRDLRQGNVETQYF
v_call: TRBV5-1
d_call: TRBD1
j_call: TRBJ2-5
clone_size: -

cdr3_nt: TGTGCCAGTAGTATAGCCAAGGGTTCGGGAGACCATCGGTCCAATGAGCAGTTCTTC
cdr3_aa: CASSIAKGSGDHRSNEQFF
v_call: TRBV19
d_call: -
j_call: TRBJ2-1
clone_size: many

cdr3_nt: TGCGCCAGCAGCTTAGCTGATGAGCAGTTCTTC
cdr3_aa: CASSLADEQFF
v_call: TRBV5-1
d_call: -
j_call: TRBJ2-1
clone_size: many

cdr3_nt: TGCGCCAGCAGCCATCAGTACTTGAACACTGAAGCTTTCTTT
cdr3_aa: CASSHQYLNTEAFF
v_call: TRBV4-3
d_call: -
j_call: TRBJ1-1
clone_size: many

cdr3_nt: TGTGCCAGCAGCCAAGATGGGACTAGCGTTCTTACAGATACGCAGTATTTT
cdr3_aa: CASSQDGTSVLTDTQYF
v_call: TRBV4-2
d_call: TRBD2
j_call: TRBJ2-3
clone_size: -

cdr3_nt: TGTGCCAGCAGTTTAGGGGCTAATCAGCCCCAGCATTTT
cdr3_aa: CASSLGANQPQHF
v_call: TRBV12-3/TRBV12-4
d_call: -
j_call: TRBJ1-5
clone_size: many

cdr3_nt: TGTGCCACCAGAAGAGATCCCGGGCGGCTGTTTCATGAGCAGTTCTTC
cdr3_aa: CATRRDPGRLFHEQFF
v_call: TRBV15
d_call: -
j_call: TRBJ2-1
clone_size: once

cdr3_nt: TGTGCCAGCAGTGCCGGGACAGGGGTTTACGAGCAGTACTTC
cdr3_aa: CASSAGTGVYEQYF
v_call: TRBV3-1
d_call: TRBD1
j_call: TRBJ2-7
clone_size: few

cdr3_nt: TGTGCCATCAGTGAGTCGGGGGGCGGGAACACTGAAGCTTTCTTT
cdr3_aa: CAISESGGGNTEAFF
v_call: TRBV10-3
d_call: -
j_call: TRBJ1-1
clone_size: -

cdr3_nt: TGCGCCAGCAGCCAAGATACAGATACGCAGTATTTT
cdr3_aa: CASSQDTDTQYF
v_call: TRBV4-1
d_call: -
j_call: TRBJ2-3
clone_size: many

cdr3_nt: TGTGCCACCAGTGAGAGGCCACCCCGGGATGAAAAACTGTTTTTT
cdr3_aa: CATSERPPRDEKLFF
v_call: TRBV24-1
d_call: -
j_call: TRBJ1-4
clone_size: few

cdr3_nt: TGTGCCAGCAGCTTAGTGGCAAACTATGGCTACACCTTC
cdr3_aa: CASSLVANYGYTF
v_call: TRBV7-9
d_call: -
j_call: TRBJ1-2
clone_size: -